The 24 T cell receptor beta chains listed next were all sequenced from one sample in a study of T cells after yellow fever vaccination. TCRdb reprocessed the 5' RACE reads with MiXCR, giving one entry per CDR3 protein. The repertoire holds some 250,000 distinct CDR3 sequences, with 6.5% to 8.5% as singletons. The material was CD4+ T cells sorted from PBMCs, obtained 15 days after the yellow fever booster vaccination. The receptors originated from a man under 40 who received the YFV17D yellow fever vaccine.

This chain links TRBV7-9 with TRBJ1-4, with no clear D. This CDR3 is 13 amino acids long. CDR1 and CDR2 from the germline V gene are SEHNR and FQNEAQ (reference sequence). With 3 bases removed from V and 7 bases from J, the gap between germline ends came to 9 bases. CDR3 nucleotide sequence: TGTGCCAGCAGCTTGACGGATTCTGAAAAACTGTTTTTT. It is translated as CASSLTDSEKLFF.

About this clonotype: At one end, the junction sequence differs from germline, possibly due to a read error. V and J are TRBV12-3 or TRBV12-4 and TRBJ2-1, with 12 bases matching TRBD2. The CDR3 covers 19 residues. In DNA form, the CDR3 reads TGTGCCTGCAGTTTAGCACTAGCGGGAGGCCGCTCATCCTACAATGAGCAGTTCTTC. Encoded protein: CACSLALAGGRSSYNEQFF.

This clonotype was found many times. This chain links TRBV20-1 with TRBJ2-5; D possibly uses TRBD1 or TRBD2 (5 bases each). The CDR3 totals 15 residues. CDR1 is DFQATT, CDR2 SNEGSKA, per germline (reference sequence). With 5 bases removed from V and 5 bases from J, the gap between germline ends came to 21 bases. CDR3 amino acids: CSAEGGQNNRETQYF. For the CDR3, the DNA is TGCAGTGCTGAGGGCGGCCAGAACAACAGGGAGACCCAGTACTTC.

This chain connects TRBV10-1 to TRBJ2-1; tentative D call: TRBD2 (6 bases). Deletions cut 3 bases from V and 15 bases from J, with 15 bases between. Germline CDR1 reads WNHNN; CDR2 reads SYGVQD (reference sequence). The CDR3 runs 12 residues. The CDR3, as DNA: TGCGCCAGCAGTGATCCGGGACTCTCCCCGTTCTTC. Translated: CASSDPGLSPFF.

In this sample, this clonotype turned up many times. J is TRBJ2-3 and V is TRBV9; D not resolved. CDR1 and CDR2 from the germline V gene are SGDLS and YYNGEE. Trimming pared 0 bases from V and 0 bases from J, leaving 11 bases between. CDR3 size: 16 residues. The DNA for the CDR3 is TGTGCCAGCAGCGTAGACTTTACAGTGAGCACAGATACGCAGTATTTT. This codes for CASSVDFTVSTDTQYF.

The chain joins TRBV19 to TRBJ2-1; no reliable D call. Germline loops: CDR1 LNHDA, CDR2 SQIVND (reference sequence). V lost 1 base and J 9 bases, leaving 16 bases between the germline ends. The CDR3 has 15 residues. CDR3 nucleotides: TGTGCCAGTAGTATAGGCCTATCCCGGGTTGGTGAGCAGTTCTTC. This translates into CASSIGLSRVGEQFF.

This clonotype was picked up a small number of times. The chain couples TRBV5-1 to TRBJ2-1, with 11 bases lining up with TRBD2. V trimming: 1 base; J trimming: 5 bases; junction bases outside the gene matches: 8. Germline V gene lookup returns CDR1 SGHRS and CDR2 YFSETQ. CDR3 length: 17 residues. CDR3 DNA: TGCGCCAGCAGCTTGAAGCCTAGCGGGAGGCTAGACAATGAGCAGTTCTTC. Protein sequence: CASSLKPSGRLDNEQFF.

This clonotype was detected a few times. The chain employs TRBV25-1 and TRBJ2-3, with a possible D match to TRBD1 (5 bases). With 5 bases removed from V and 7 bases from J, the gap between germline ends came to 25 bases. The CDR3 has 17 residues. Germline assignment: CDR1 MGHDK and CDR2 SYGVNS. CDR3 coding DNA: TGTGCCAGCAGTCCAGAAAAGCAGGGTGTAGCCACTCATACGCAGTATTTT. It encodes CASSPEKQGVATHTQYF.

This clonotype was counted ten times or more. The chain combines TRBV14 with TRBJ1-1; D gene ambiguous. The CDR3 totals 16 residues. The germline V and J ends were trimmed by 3 bases and 0 bases, with 14 bases remaining between them. CDR1 and CDR2 (germline): SGHDN, FVKESK. The CDR3: CASSHGLVGMNTEAFF. DNA for the CDR3: TGTGCCAGCAGCCATGGGCTTGTGGGTATGAACACTGAAGCTTTCTTT. Variable domain in full (rest from reference TRBV14 and TRBJ1-1): EAGVTQFPSHSVIEKGQTVTLRCDPISGHDNLYWYRRVMGKEIKFLLHFVKESKQDESGMPNNRFLAERTGGTYSTLKVQPAELEDSGVYFCASSHGLVGMNTEAFFGQGTRLTVV.

This clonotype was picked up many times. V usage is TRBV7-9 and J usage is TRBJ1-1; no reliable D call. The CDR3 runs 14 residues. The V gene lost 1 base and the J gene lost 1 base, with 7 bases spanning the gap. Germline CDR1 SEHNR, CDR2 FQNEAQ (reference sequence). CDR3 protein: CASSLGPENTEAFF. The CDR3 DNA follows: TGTGCCAGCAGCTTAGGTCCGGAGAACACTGAAGCTTTCTTT.

The table lists this clonotype with a few counts. The chain couples TRBV4-3 to TRBJ1-2; perhaps TRBD1 as D (6 bases). The germline V gene encodes CDR1 LGHNA and CDR2 YSLEER. Between the trimmed V and J ends, which lost 4 bases and 4 bases, there was a span of 19 bases. The CDR3 sequence is 16 residues long. The CDR3 protein is CASSRIGGPASYGYTF. CDR3 nucleotide sequence: TGCGCCAGCAGCCGAATAGGGGGGCCCGCCTCCTATGGCTACACCTTC.

This clonotype has a count of ten or more. This CDR3 is CATAVGGGRGTQYF. CDR3 coding DNA: TGTGCCACCGCTGTTGGGGGCGGGAGAGGGACCCAGTACTTC. The chain carries TRBV12-3 or TRBV12-4 and TRBJ2-5; a weak D match, TRBD2 (7 bases). Trimming took off 10 bases at V and 7 bases at J, with 22 bases between the two ends. This CDR3 spans 14 amino acids.

This clonotype has ten or more counts. This sequence joins TRBV7-6 and TRBJ2-7, with D possibly being TRBD1 (6 bases). Germline-derived CDR1 and CDR2 are SGHVS and FNYEAQ. With 4 bases removed from V and 3 bases from J, the gap between germline ends came to 10 bases. The CDR3 extends over 13 amino acids. For the CDR3, the DNA is TGTGCCAGCAGCTCCGACAGGAACTACGAGCAGTACTTC. Translated: CASSSDRNYEQYF.

This chain links TRBV25-1 with TRBJ2-5; either TRBD1 or TRBD2 may fit D (5 bases each). From germline, CDR1 is MGHDK and CDR2 SYGVNS. The CDR3 extends over 14 amino acids. V was clipped by 4 bases and J by 3 bases, with 12 bases between them. The CDR3: CASSGGEAEETQYF. The CDR3 nucleotides are TGTGCCAGCAGTGGGGGCGAAGCGGAAGAGACCCAGTACTTC.

This clonotype was counted at least ten times. The CDR3 is CSARARLLSSYEQYF. DNA for the CDR3: TGCAGTGCTAGAGCTCGACTCCTCAGCTCCTACGAGCAGTACTTC. V usage is TRBV20-1 and J usage is TRBJ2-7, with unresolved D. Per the germline V gene, CDR1 is DFQATT and CDR2 is SNEGSKA (reference sequence). Trimming shortened V by 1 base and J by 0 bases, and 13 bases separated the two germline ends. The CDR3 sequence is 15 residues long.

There are many counts of this clonotype. The chain recombines TRBV7-3 with TRBJ2-1; the D gene is possibly TRBD2 (5 bases). The CDR3 sequence is 15 residues long. CDR1 and CDR2 (germline): SGHTA, FQGTGA. The V gene lost 3 bases and the J gene lost 2 bases, with 11 bases spanning the gap. CDR3 DNA: TGTGCCAGCAGCTTTGGCCTAGCAGCCTACAATGAGCAGTTCTTC. Its translation: CASSFGLAAYNEQFF.

This chain connects TRBV27 to TRBJ2-3; D is uncertain. Trimming cost V 4 bases and J 6 bases, with 14 bases left between them. The CDR3 is 14 residues long. From germline, CDR1 is MNHEY and CDR2 SMNVEV (reference sequence). The CDR3 reads CASSSPLRLDTQYF. In DNA, the CDR3 is TGTGCCAGCAGTTCCCCCCTGCGTTTGGATACGCAGTATTTT.

The chain couples TRBV19 to TRBJ2-2; D is uncertain. The germline CDR1 and CDR2 sequences are LNHDA and SQIVND (reference sequence). V lost 1 base to trimming and J lost 4 bases, with 4 bases between them. This CDR3 spans 13 amino acids. The CDR3 DNA reads as TGTGCCAGTAGTATAGCTAGCACCGGGGAGCTGTTTTTT. Translated, it gives CASSIASTGELFF.

This clonotype was seen many times. The V and J genes are TRBV5-1 and TRBJ2-2, with D uncertain. Trimming removed 0 bases from V and 0 bases from J, with 6 bases in between. This CDR3 region has 15 residues. In germline, CDR1 is SGHRS, CDR2 YFSETQ. The CDR3 DNA reads as TGCGCCAGCAGCTTGGGAACTACGAACACCGGGGAGCTGTTTTTT. Translating it yields CASSLGTTNTGELFF.

This clonotype was recorded at least ten times. The chain recombines TRBV5-5 with TRBJ2-1, with 11 bases fitting TRBD1. Germline V gene data show CDR1 as SGHKS and CDR2 as YYEKEE (reference sequence). CDR3 length equals 15 residues. Trimming cost V 5 bases and J 4 bases; bases outside gene matches: 5. The CDR3 region has the DNA TGTGCCAGCAGGCAAGGACAGGGGGCATACAATGAGCAGTTCTTC. Protein product: CASRQGQGAYNEQFF.

This clonotype was counted ten times or more. CDR3 loop: CASSSLGTSGRDNEQFF. For the CDR3, the DNA is TGCGCCAGCAGCTCTCTGGGGACTAGCGGGAGGGACAATGAGCAGTTCTTC. V usage is TRBV5-1 and J usage is TRBJ2-1, with TRBD2 matching over 16 bases. Germline V gene lookup returns CDR1 SGHRS and CDR2 YFSETQ. J was trimmed by 5 bases and V by 3 bases; bases with no gene match: 5. The CDR3 covers 17 residues.

This clonotype was detected a few times. The chain recombines TRBV3-1 with TRBJ1-3, with D perhaps matching TRBD1 (6 bases). The CDR3 runs 16 residues. V dropped 3 bases and J dropped 1 base, with 13 bases sitting between them. Germline CDR1 reads LGHDT; CDR2 reads YNNKEL (reference sequence). CDR3 residues: CASSHNGGTSGNTIYF. The CDR3 DNA follows: TGTGCCAGCAGCCACAACGGGGGGACATCTGGAAACACCATATATTTT.

The table lists this clonotype with a few counts. The chain carries TRBV10-3 and TRBJ2-5, with 12 bases aligning to TRBD2. The V segment lost 6 bases and the J segment 2 bases; nucleotides outside the gene matches: 7. Germline V CDR1 and CDR2: ENHRY, SYGVKD. This CDR3 is built from 16 residues. CDR3 residues: CAIRGTSGPRQETQYF. CDR3 coding DNA: TGTGCCATCAGGGGGACTAGCGGGCCTAGACAAGAGACCCAGTACTTC.

The chain joins TRBV5-5 to TRBJ2-2; TRBD2 aligns across 15 bases. The CDR3 length is 18 residues. Germline CDR1 is SGHKS and CDR2 is YYEKEE (reference sequence). The V and J ends lost 4 bases and 4 bases, in that order; junction bases with no gene match: 8. The CDR3 reads CASSTRTSGRGGTGELFF. CDR3 nucleotides: TGTGCCAGCAGCACTCGGACTAGCGGGAGGGGCGGCACCGGGGAGCTGTTTTTT. Complete variable domain (other parts from reference TRBV5-5 and TRBJ2-2): DAGVTQSPTHLIKTRGQQVTLRCSPISGHKSVSWYQQVLGQGPQFIFQYYEKEERGRGNFPDRFSARQFPNYSSELNVNALLLGDSALYLCASSTRTSGRGGTGELFFGEGSRLTVL.